The 17 T cell receptor beta chains below were found in one sample sequenced in a study of cytomegalovirus exposure and HLA in healthy donors. The PCR ran on 60 Vbeta and 13 Jbeta primers. Some clones are missing from TCRdb's copy, which holds only in-frame ones; the method was immunoSEQ multiplex PCR. The table lists about 38,000 clones, 75% to 90% of them singletons. The material sequenced was PBMCs. Receptors originate from a woman in her thirties or forties in good health and CMV-seropositive.

The chain couples TRBV29-1 to TRBJ1-2; no definite D call. In germline, CDR1 is SQVTM, CDR2 ANQGSEA. This CDR3 region has 13 residues. The germline V and J ends were trimmed by 4 bases and 1 base, with 10 bases remaining between them. In DNA, the CDR3 is TGCAGCGTTGGAGTTCAGGTTAACTATGGCTACACCTTC. It is translated as CSVGVQVNYGYTF.

The chain joins TRBV4-1 to TRBJ1-1, with TRBD1 matching 10 bases. The germline V gene encodes CDR1 MGHRA and CDR2 YSYEKL. V was pared by 5 bases and J by 4 bases, with 4 bases of the junction left unmatched. This CDR3 comprises 14 residues. The CDR3 loop reads CASSNRDRGTEAFF. The CDR3 DNA reads as TGCGCCAGCAGCAACCGGGACAGGGGCACTGAAGCTTTCTTT.

The DNA for the CDR3 is TGTGCCAGCTTGGAGCGGGGAGCCCCCTCCTACGAGCAGTACTTC. Amino acid sequence: CASLERGAPSYEQYF. The genes are TRBV28 and TRBJ2-7, with 7 bases identical to TRBD2. This CDR3 contains 15 residues. V was pared by 8 bases and J by 0 bases, with 10 bases of the junction left unmatched. Germline V lookup: CDR1 MDHEN, CDR2 SYDVKM.

This clone has only a few counts. The chain combines TRBV5-1 with TRBJ2-7; TRBD1 aligns across 7 bases. Germline CDR1 and CDR2: SGHRS and YFSETQ. V lost 2 bases to trimming and J lost 3 bases; unmatched junction nucleotides: 8. The CDR3 length is 15 residues. CDR3: CASSFWRQGHYEQYF. The CDR3 DNA reads TGCGCCAGCAGCTTTTGGAGACAGGGTCACTACGAGCAGTACTTC.

The chain couples TRBV4-3 to TRBJ2-7; a weak D match, TRBD1 (5 bases). Germline V gene sequence: CDR1 LGHNA, CDR2 YSLEER. The V gene lost 3 bases and the J gene lost 0 bases, with 6 bases spanning the gap. There are 13 residues in the CDR3. CDR3 amino acids: CASSQTASYEQYF. CDR3 coding DNA: TGCGCCAGCAGCCAGACAGCCTCCTACGAGCAGTACTTC.

V usage is TRBV19 and J usage is TRBJ1-6, with D perhaps TRBD1 (6 bases). The CDR3 has 13 amino acids. Per the germline V gene, CDR1 is LNHDA and CDR2 is SQIVND (reference sequence). V was pared by 4 bases and J by 5 bases, with 6 bases between. The CDR3 reads CASSTGDNSPLHF. The CDR3 nucleotides read TGTGCCAGTAGTACAGGGGATAATTCACCCCTCCACTTT.

This clone was detected only once. The chain joins TRBV10-2 to TRBJ1-5; D uncertain. V lost 3 bases to trimming and J lost 0 bases, with 6 bases between them. CDR1 and CDR2 (germline): WSHSY, SAAADI. The CDR3 is 14 amino acids. The CDR3, as DNA: TGCGCCAGCAGTGACCCGGGTAGCAATCAGCCCCAGCATTTT. Its protein product is CASSDPGSNQPQHF.

The chain couples TRBV6-5 to TRBJ1-6; D unresolved. The germline V gene encodes CDR1 MNHEY and CDR2 SVGAGI. With 2 bases removed from V and 5 bases from J, the gap between germline ends came to 7 bases. The CDR3 extends over 14 amino acids. Here the CDR3 reads CASSYRQNNSPLHF. The CDR3 bases are TGTGCCAGCAGTTACCGACAAAATAATTCACCCCTCCACTTT.

This chain links TRBV5-1 with TRBJ2-7; TRBD2 matches at 8 bases. The CDR3 is 15 amino acids. Per germline, CDR1 SGHRS and CDR2 YFSETQ. V shed 3 bases, J shed 5 bases, and the junction held 10 bases outside the gene matches. CDR3 residues: CASSYSGDGNDEQYF. The CDR3 region has the DNA TGCGCCAGCAGCTATAGCGGGGACGGAAACGACGAGCAGTACTTC.

The chain uses TRBV7-9 and TRBJ2-5, with 7 bases aligning to TRBD1. V was pared by 6 bases and J by 5 bases, with 3 bases of the junction left unmatched. This CDR3 contains 12 residues. Germline V gene lookup returns CDR1 SEHNR and CDR2 FQNEAQ (reference sequence). DNA of the CDR3: TGTGCCAGCAGGACAGGGTTTGAGACCCAGTACTTC. Translated: CASRTGFETQYF.

The V gene is TRBV5-5, the J gene TRBJ1-1, with no clear D. Trimming pared 4 bases from V and 5 bases from J, leaving 15 bases between. Germline V CDR1 and CDR2: SGHKS, YYEKEE (reference sequence). This CDR3 has 14 amino acids. The CDR3 sequence: CASSHEGLLTEAFF. For the CDR3, the DNA is TGTGCCAGCAGCCACGAAGGACTGTTGACTGAAGCTTTCTTT.

This clone was seen only a few times. Germline is not matched at one junction end, which may reflect a read error. The same CDR3 is also encoded by other DNA sequences in this sample. This chain links TRBV5-4 with TRBJ2-3, with 8 positions matching TRBD1. Germline lookup yields CDR1 SGHNT and CDR2 YYREEE (reference sequence). CDR3 length equals 15 residues. CDR3 protein: CASSPGGFEADTQYF. In DNA, the CDR3 is TGCGCCAGCAGCCCAGGGGGCTTTGAGGCAGATACGCAGTATTTT.

This clone was seen only once. The chain couples TRBV4-2 to TRBJ2-7; no clear D. This CDR3 region has 13 residues. V lost 0 bases to trimming and J lost 3 bases, with 6 bases between them. CDR1 is LGHNA and CDR2 is YNFKEQ in the germline V gene. The DNA for the CDR3 is TGTGCCAGCAGCCAAGAAGAGGTCTACGAGCAGTACTTC. It is translated as CASSQEEVYEQYF.

The chain employs TRBV4-1 and TRBJ2-5; TRBD2 aligns across 8 bases. Germline V lookup: CDR1 MGHRA, CDR2 YSYEKL. Unmatched junction bases numbered 10, after V lost 8 bases and J lost 5 bases. This CDR3 is built from 14 residues. CDR3 nucleotide sequence: TGCGCCAGCGTCGGGGGGGGATGTTGGGAGACCCAGTACTTC. Amino acid sequence: CASVGGGCWETQYF.

This chain uses TRBV6-1 with TRBJ1-6, with D possibly being TRBD1 (6 bases). This CDR3 spans 17 amino acids. The germline CDR1 and CDR2 sequences are MNHNS and SASEGT. Trimming cost V 5 bases and J 3 bases, with 17 bases left between them. CDR3 sequence (DNA): TGTGCCAGCAGTCAAGTGAGGGGGAGACTCTATAATTCACCCCTCCACTTT. Its translation: CASSQVRGRLYNSPLHF.

This clone was seen a handful of times. The chain employs TRBV5-8 and TRBJ1-1; 8 nucleotides align to TRBD1. Germline V gives CDR1 SGHTS, CDR2 YDEGEE. The V segment lost 4 bases and the J segment 5 bases; nucleotides outside the gene matches: 4. The CDR3 runs to 13 residues. The CDR3 is CASSRQGTTEAFF. The CDR3 nucleotides read TGTGCCAGCAGCCGACAGGGGACTACTGAAGCTTTCTTT.

This clone came up a few times. This chain links TRBV10-3 with TRBJ2-7; D is possibly TRBD1 (5 bases). There are 16 residues in the CDR3. Germline V gives CDR1 ENHRY, CDR2 SYGVKD. V lost 0 bases and J lost 4, with 16 bases in between. CDR3 bases: TGTGCCATCAGTGAGTCAGGGGCTAGTAAGCAGTACGAGCAGTACTTC. It encodes CAISESGASKQYEQYF.